A single TCR beta chain is shown here with its context. Per the authors' pipeline: Amplification of reference gene primers was used by the study to estimate nucleated cell counts. Method: immunoSEQ multiplex PCR; TCRdb's copy keeps in-frame clones and lacks some. V and J calls and clone size follow that table, whereas D and trimming were derived from the DNA. The table has about 160,000 clones, roughly nine tenths seen once. The data derive from a study of blood T cell repertoires in COVID-19. Study-wide context: Some COVID-19 samples were acute and others convalescent; all came from the United States, Italy and Spain. T cells, B-cell-depleted T cells, or PBMCs provided the cDNA or gDNA that served as material.

This CDR3 is 18 amino acids long. Trimming removed 1 base at V and 0 bases at J, with 19 bases between. The V gene's germline CDR1 is MNHEY and CDR2 SMNVEV (reference sequence). This sequence joins TRBV27 and TRBJ2-7, with D perhaps TRBD1 (5 bases). The source is a man aged 55 to 69 with active or convalescent COVID-19. The sample comprised peripheral blood. The chain's CDR3 is CASSLYPPQGDSSYEQYF. In nucleotides, the CDR3 is TGTGCCAGCAGTTTATATCCTCCCCAAGGGGATAGCTCCTACGAGCAGTACTTC.